This T cell receptor (beta chain) is from a study of OX40 agonist ivuxolimab in advanced cancers. Regarding the research as a whole: Ivuxolimab was a fully human IgG2 agonistic monoclonal antibody targeting the costimulatory receptor OX40 (CD134). Partial responses occurred in three dose-escalation patients: two with cutaneous melanoma and one with hepatocellular carcinoma. Of the roughly 50 dose-escalation patients, hepatocellular carcinoma was present in about 20, melanoma in around 15, renal cell carcinoma in 9 and head and neck cancer in 9. The point of sequencing TCRbeta in the periphery was to test whether ivuxolimab changed TCR sequence diversity and drove clonal T-cell expansion. The paper covers the monotherapy dose-escalation part of the phase I ivuxolimab trial, which included N of about 51 patients. Intravenous ivuxolimab was administered to patients every 2 weeks at six dose levels: 0.01, 0.1, 0.3, 1.5, 3 and 10 mg/kg. In the dose-escalation cohort, approximately 82% of patients were male, and the mean age was approximately 60 years, with a range of about 20 to 90. Prior anti-PD-1, anti-PD-L1 or anti-CTLA-4 therapy was permitted, and checkpoint inhibitors had been received by around 40% of dose-escalation patients. On the study overall, not on this receptor specifically: At doses of 0.1 to 3.0 mg/kg, clonal expansion of both CD4+ and CD8+ blood T cells was observed from baseline to week 6. Which antigens the clonally expanded peripheral T cells were specific for was not determined. After ivuxolimab, more expanded clones were found on average in CD8+ T cells than in CD4+ T cells. In partial responders in the 0.1-3.0 mg/kg groups, normalized peripheral clonal expansion was found to be among the lowest, especially among CD8+ T cells. Low levels of normalized T-cell clonal expansion were also seen in some patients who did not respond.

For sequencing of the TCRbeta CDR3 region, genomic DNA was extracted from the sorted cells. The immunoSEQ Assay was used for sequencing of TCRbeta CDR3 regions. Sourced from immuneACCESS, this table was stored by TCRdb with only in-frame sequences that have V and J called. A share of the clones is absent; for the studies checked, an unresolved V gene accounts for under half, and the remainder has no known explanation. Recorded for this sample are tens of thousands of clones; roughly 88% of them occurred a single time. Roughly 4.5% of the sample is held by the ten biggest clonotypes. Patients with autoimmune disease history or receiving systemic immunosuppression were excluded from the trial. Peripheral blood for TCR sequencing was collected from all dose cohorts at baseline, on cycle 4 day 1, and on cycle 7 day 1. The samples were taken from a phase I, first-in-human, multicenter, open-label dose-escalation trial of ivuxolimab. Adults with locally advanced or metastatic melanoma, renal cell, hepatocellular, or head and neck squamous cell carcinoma were enrolled in the trial. Before TCR sequencing, CD4+ and CD8+ T cells were separately sorted from peripheral blood.

CDR1 SGHAT and CDR2 FQNNGV were looked up in the germline V gene. The CDR3 has 16 amino acids, counting the end cysteine and phenylalanine. Only CDR3 DNA remains: 48 bases, in frame from the first base. After removal of 2 bases from V and 1 base from J, the junction retains 3 bases not matched to a gene. On this clone: There is no known antigen for this receptor. Base qualities are missing; no much larger clone stands one base away.

This sequence originates from an adult with an advanced solid tumor such as melanoma, head and neck, liver or kidney cancer. The receptor chain draws on TRBV11-2 and TRBJ2-5, with 11 bases in between that match TRBD2. The input for sequencing was CD4+ or CD8+ T cells sorted from blood, taken in a trial of the OX40 agonist ivuxolimab. The nucleotide sequence is TGTGCCAGCAGCTTATCCCTAGCGGGAGGCCAAGAGACCCAGTACTTC. The resulting protein is CASSLSLAGGQETQYF.